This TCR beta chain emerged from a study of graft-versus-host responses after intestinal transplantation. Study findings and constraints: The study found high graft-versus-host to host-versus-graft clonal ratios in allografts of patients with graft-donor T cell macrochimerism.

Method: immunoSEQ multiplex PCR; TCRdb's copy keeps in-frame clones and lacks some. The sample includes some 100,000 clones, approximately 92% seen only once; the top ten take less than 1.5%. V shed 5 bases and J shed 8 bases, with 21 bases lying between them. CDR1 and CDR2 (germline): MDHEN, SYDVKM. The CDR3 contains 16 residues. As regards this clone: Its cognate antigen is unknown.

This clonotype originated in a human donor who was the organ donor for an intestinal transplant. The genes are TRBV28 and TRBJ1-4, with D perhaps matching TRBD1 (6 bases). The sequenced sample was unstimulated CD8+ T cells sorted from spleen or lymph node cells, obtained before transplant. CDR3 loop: CASSRGFQGPSEKLFF. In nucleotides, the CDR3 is TGTGCCAGCAGTAGAGGCTTCCAGGGGCCCTCCGAAAAACTGTTTTTT.